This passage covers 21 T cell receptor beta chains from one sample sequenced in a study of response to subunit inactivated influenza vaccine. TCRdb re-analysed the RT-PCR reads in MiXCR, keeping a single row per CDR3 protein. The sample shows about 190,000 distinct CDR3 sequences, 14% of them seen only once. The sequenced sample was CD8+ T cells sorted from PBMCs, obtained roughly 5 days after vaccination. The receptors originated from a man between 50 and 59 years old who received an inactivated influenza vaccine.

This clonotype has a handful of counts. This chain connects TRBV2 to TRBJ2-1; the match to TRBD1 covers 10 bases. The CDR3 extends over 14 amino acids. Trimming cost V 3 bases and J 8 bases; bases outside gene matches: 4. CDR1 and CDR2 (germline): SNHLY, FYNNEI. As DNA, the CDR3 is TGTGCCAGCAGTGAGGGGACAGGGGTGTATGAGCAGTTCTTC. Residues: CASSEGTGVYEQFF.

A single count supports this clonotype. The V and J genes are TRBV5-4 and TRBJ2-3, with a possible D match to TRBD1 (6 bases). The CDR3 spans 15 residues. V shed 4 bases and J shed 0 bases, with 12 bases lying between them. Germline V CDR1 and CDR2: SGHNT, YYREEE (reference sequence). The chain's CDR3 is CASSRTASSTDTQYF. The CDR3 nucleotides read TGTGCCAGCAGCCGGACAGCCTCTAGCACAGATACGCAGTATTTT.

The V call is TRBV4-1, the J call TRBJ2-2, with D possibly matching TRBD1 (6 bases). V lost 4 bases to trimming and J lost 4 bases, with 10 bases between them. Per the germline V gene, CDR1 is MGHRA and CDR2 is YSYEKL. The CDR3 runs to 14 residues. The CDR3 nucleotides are TGCGCCAGCAGCCTTGGGACAATCACCGGGGAGCTGTTTTTT. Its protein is CASSLGTITGELFF.

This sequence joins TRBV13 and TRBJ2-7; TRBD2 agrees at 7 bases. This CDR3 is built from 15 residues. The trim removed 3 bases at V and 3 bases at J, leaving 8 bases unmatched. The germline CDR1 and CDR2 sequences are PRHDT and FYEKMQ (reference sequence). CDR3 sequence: CASSLRAGRDYEQYF. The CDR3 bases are TGTGCCAGCAGCTTGCGCGCAGGGAGGGACTACGAGCAGTACTTC.

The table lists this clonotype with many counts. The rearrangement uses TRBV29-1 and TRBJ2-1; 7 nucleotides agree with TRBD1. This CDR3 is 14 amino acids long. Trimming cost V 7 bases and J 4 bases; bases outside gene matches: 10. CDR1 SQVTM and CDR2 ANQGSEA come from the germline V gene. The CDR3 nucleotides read TGCAGCGCTAATGACAGGGCCGGATACAATGAGCAGTTCTTC. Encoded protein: CSANDRAGYNEQFF.

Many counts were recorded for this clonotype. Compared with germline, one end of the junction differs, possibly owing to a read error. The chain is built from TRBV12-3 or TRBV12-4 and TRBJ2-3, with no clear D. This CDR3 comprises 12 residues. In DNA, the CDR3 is TGTGCCAGCAGCTTAGGGCTGGATACGCAGTATTTT. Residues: CASSLGLDTQYF.

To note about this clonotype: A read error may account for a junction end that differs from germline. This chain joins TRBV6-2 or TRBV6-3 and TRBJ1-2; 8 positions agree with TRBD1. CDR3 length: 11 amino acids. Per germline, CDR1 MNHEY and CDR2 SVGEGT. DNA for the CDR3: TGTGCCAGCAGTTCCGGACAGGGTAAATCCTTC. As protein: CASSSGQGKSF.

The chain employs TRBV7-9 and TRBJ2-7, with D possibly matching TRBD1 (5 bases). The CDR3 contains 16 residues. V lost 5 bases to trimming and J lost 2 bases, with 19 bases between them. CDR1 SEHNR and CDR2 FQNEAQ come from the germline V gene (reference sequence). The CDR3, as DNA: TGTGCCAGCAGCCCCGGATCAAGGGGCGGCGCCTACGAGCAGTACTTC. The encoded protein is CASSPGSRGGAYEQYF.

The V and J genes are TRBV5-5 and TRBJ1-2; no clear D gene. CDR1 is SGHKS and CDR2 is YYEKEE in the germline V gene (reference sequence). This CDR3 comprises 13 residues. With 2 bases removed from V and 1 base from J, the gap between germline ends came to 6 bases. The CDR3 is CASSFRVNYGYTF. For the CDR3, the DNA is TGTGCCAGCAGCTTTCGAGTTAACTATGGCTACACCTTC.

CDR3 amino acids: CASSLGGVTTSYEQYF. The CDR3 DNA is TGTGCCAGCAGCTTAGGGGGGGTAACCACAAGCTACGAGCAGTACTTC. The J gene is TRBJ2-7, the V gene TRBV11-2; possible D gene TRBD2, 6 bases. The CDR3 loop spans 16 amino acids. CDR1 and CDR2 from the germline V gene are SGHAT and FQNNGV. The V end was cut by 1 base, the J end by 3 bases, with 16 bases between.

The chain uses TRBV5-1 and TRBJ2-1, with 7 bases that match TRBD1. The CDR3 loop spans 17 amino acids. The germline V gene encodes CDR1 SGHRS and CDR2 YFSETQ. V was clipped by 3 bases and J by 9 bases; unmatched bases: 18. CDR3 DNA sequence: TGCGCCAGCAGCTCACCACAGGGGTACGGTCATTTGGGTGAGCAGTTCTTC. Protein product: CASSSPQGYGHLGEQFF. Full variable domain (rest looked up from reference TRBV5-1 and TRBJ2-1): KAGVTQTPRYLIKTRGQQVTLSCSPISGHRSVSWYQQTPGQGLQFLFEYFSETQRNKGNFPGRFSGRQFSNSRSEMNVSTLELGDSALYLCASSSPQGYGHLGEQFFGPGTRLTVL.

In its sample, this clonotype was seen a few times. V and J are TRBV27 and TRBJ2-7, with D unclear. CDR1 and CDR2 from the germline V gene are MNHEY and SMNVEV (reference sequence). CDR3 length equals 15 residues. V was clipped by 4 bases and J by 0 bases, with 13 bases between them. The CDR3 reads CASSSGYPGSYEQYF. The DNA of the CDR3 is TGTGCCAGCAGTTCCGGGTACCCAGGCTCCTACGAGCAGTACTTC.

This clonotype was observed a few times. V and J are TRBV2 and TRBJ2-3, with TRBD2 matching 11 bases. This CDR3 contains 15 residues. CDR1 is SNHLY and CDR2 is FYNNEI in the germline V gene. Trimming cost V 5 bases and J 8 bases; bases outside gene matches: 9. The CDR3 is CASSTPTSGVITQYF. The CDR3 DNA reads TGTGCCAGCAGTACCCCGACTAGCGGGGTGATTACGCAGTATTTT.

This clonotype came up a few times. This chain's CDR3 is CASSFRPMNTEAFF. The DNA for the CDR3 is TGTGCCAGCAGCTTTCGGCCTATGAACACTGAAGCTTTCTTT. V usage is TRBV7-9 and J usage is TRBJ1-1, with no clear D. The germline V gene has CDR1 SEHNR and CDR2 FQNEAQ (reference sequence). The CDR3 length is 14 residues. Trimming cost V 3 bases and J 0 bases, with 8 bases left between them.

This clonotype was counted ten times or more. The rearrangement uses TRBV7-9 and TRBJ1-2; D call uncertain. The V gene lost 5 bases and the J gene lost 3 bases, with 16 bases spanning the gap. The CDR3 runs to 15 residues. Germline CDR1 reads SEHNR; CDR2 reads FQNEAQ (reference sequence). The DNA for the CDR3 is TGTGCCAGCAGCGAGAGTGGTTCCGGACACTATGGCTACACCTTC. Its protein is CASSESGSGHYGYTF.

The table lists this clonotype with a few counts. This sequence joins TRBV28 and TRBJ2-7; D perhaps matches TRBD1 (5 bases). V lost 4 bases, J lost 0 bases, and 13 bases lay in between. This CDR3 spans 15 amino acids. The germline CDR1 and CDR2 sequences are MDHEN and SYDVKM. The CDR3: CASSSPTATSYEQYF. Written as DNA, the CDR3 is TGTGCCAGCAGTTCCCCGACAGCTACCTCCTACGAGCAGTACTTC.

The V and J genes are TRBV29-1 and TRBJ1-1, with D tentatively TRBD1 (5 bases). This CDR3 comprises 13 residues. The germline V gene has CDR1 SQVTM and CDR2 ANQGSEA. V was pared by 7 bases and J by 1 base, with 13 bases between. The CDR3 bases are TGCAGCGCGGGGCCCCAGGGGAACACTGAAGCTTTCTTT. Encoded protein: CSAGPQGNTEAFF. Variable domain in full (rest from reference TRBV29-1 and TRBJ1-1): SAVISQKPSRDICQRGTSLTIQCQVDSQVTMMFWYRQQPGQSLTLIATANQGSEATYESGFVIDKFPISRPNLTFSTLTVSNMSPEDSSIYLCSAGPQGNTEAFFGQGTRLTVV.

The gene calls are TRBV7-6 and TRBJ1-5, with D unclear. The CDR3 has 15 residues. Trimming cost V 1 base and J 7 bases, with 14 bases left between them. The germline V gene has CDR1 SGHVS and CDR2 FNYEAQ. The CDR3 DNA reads TGTGCCAGCAGCTTAGGGGTGGGAGGGCGACAGCCCCAGCATTTT. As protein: CASSLGVGGRQPQHF.

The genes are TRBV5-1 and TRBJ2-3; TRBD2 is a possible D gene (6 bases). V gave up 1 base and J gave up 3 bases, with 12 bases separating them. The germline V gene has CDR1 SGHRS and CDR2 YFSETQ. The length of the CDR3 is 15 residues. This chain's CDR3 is CASSLTSPETDTQYF. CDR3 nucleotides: TGCGCCAGCAGCTTGACTAGCCCAGAGACAGATACGCAGTATTTT.

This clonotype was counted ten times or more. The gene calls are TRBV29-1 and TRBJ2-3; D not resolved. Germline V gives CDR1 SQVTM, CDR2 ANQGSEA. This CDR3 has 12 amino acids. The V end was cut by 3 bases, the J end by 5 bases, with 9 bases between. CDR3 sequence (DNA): TGCAGCGTTGATATACTGGAAGATACGCAGTATTTT. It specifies CSVDILEDTQYF.

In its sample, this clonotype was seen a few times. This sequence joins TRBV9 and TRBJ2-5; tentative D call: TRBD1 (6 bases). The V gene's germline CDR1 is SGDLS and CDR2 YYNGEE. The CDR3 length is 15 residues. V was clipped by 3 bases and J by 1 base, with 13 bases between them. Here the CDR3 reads CASSAPGHLQETQYF. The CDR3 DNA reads TGTGCCAGCAGCGCCCCGGGACACCTCCAAGAGACCCAGTACTTC.